The clone carrying this T cell receptor beta chain was picked up many times. As yet, its antigen is unknown. Quantitative 5'-RACE with molecular barcodes produced the TCR beta libraries. TCRdb re-analysed the 5' RACE reads in MiXCR, keeping a single row per CDR3 protein. In the table there are more than 400,000 distinct CDR3 sequences, less than 6% of which are singletons. The entry originates in a study of CD8 T cells in ankylosing spondylitis. Study-level findings and limits: Characteristic of ankylosing spondylitis blood, it appeared, was a TCR beta motif comprising eight highly homologous variants. Earlier reports found some motif variants in synovial fluid and blood in reactive arthritis. With a CD8+ phenotype, disease-linked clones were relatively rare in peripheral blood. The clones that were linked to disease were reported to be significantly enriched in matched synovial fluid samples from ankylosing spondylitis patients.

CDR1 is KGHDR and CDR2 is SFDVKD in the germline V gene. This CDR3 spans 15 amino acids. V trimming: 0 bases; J trimming: 3 bases; junction bases outside the gene matches: 3. The rearrangement joins TRBV24-1 to TRBJ2-5; 7 bases fit TRBD2. This clonotype was sampled from a male donor with ankylosing spondylitis. Sequencing was carried out using blood, either unsorted or a sorted T cell fraction (not recorded which). The CDR3 region has the DNA TGTGCCACCAGTGATTTGGGGGGGGGAGAAGAGACCCAGTACTTC. It yields the protein CATSDLGGGEETQYF.